This is a list of T cell receptor beta chains from one sample in a study of human T cells and chemical hapten exposure. MiXCR, applied by TCRdb to the RACE reads, yields one record per CDR3 protein. The sample has roughly 380,000 distinct CDR3 sequences, 5.1% seen once; the top ten hold approximately 2.4%. The input for sequencing was whole blood, taken in connection with sensitization to the hapten diphenylcyclopropenone (DPC). These receptor sequences come from a woman aged 45 to 65 with alopecia areata. Some clones in this sample may be carry-over from other donors' samples. The CDR3 runs from the conserved cysteine through the conserved F or W. The D gene is left open where the match is weak. A row's size may be missing; if present it is once, few, many or a size class.

clone_size	v_call	j_call	d_call	cdr3_aa	cdr3_nt
many	TRBV28	TRBJ1-1	NA	CASSRSGRQNTEAFF	TGTGCCAGCAGTCGATCGGGACGGCAAAACACTGAAGCTTTCTTT
NA	TRBV18	TRBJ1-1	NA	CASSPVRAMNTEAFF	TGTGCCAGCTCACCAGTCCGGGCCATGAACACTGAAGCTTTCTTT
NA	TRBV3-1	TRBJ1-5	NA	CASSQNRARVQPQHF	TGTGCCAGCAGCCAAAATAGGGCCAGGGTCCAGCCCCAGCATTTT
many	TRBV29-1	TRBJ1-2	NA	CSVEDQKSYGYTF	TGCAGCGTTGAAGATCAGAAGTCCTATGGCTACACCTTC
many	TRBV6-2/TRBV6-3	TRBJ2-1	TRBD2	CASQNLAGGWEQFF	TGTGCCAGCCAAAACTTAGCGGGAGGCTGGGAGCAGTTCTTC
NA	TRBV9	TRBJ1-3	TRBD1	CASSGDSSGNTIYF	TGTGCCAGCAGCGGGGACAGCTCTGGAAACACCATATATTTT
many	TRBV12-3/TRBV12-4	TRBJ1-6	NA	CASSLRGAFSPLHF	TGTGCCAGCAGTTTGCGCGGAGCCTTTTCACCCCTCCACTTT
many	TRBV6-5	TRBJ1-1	NA	CATIEGGTEAFF	TGTGCCACCATTGAGGGGGGGACTGAAGCTTTCTTT
few	TRBV27	TRBJ1-1	TRBD1	CASSEPNRGNTEAFF	TGTGCCAGCAGTGAGCCTAACAGGGGCAACACTGAAGCTTTCTTT
many	TRBV12-3/TRBV12-4	TRBJ1-1	NA	CASSFGSNTEAFF	TGTGCCAGCAGTTTCGGTTCGAACACTGAAGCTTTCTTT
few	TRBV7-8	TRBJ1-5	NA	CASSLGVTWDQPQHF	TGTGCCAGCAGCTTAGGGGTTACCTGGGATCAGCCCCAGCATTTT
NA	TRBV12-3/TRBV12-4	TRBJ1-2	NA	CASSPGINYGYTF	TGTGCCAGCAGTCCCGGGATTAACTATGGCTACACCTTC
NA	TRBV7-2	TRBJ1-4	NA	CASSYGYTEKLFF	TGTGCCAGCAGCTATGGGTACACAGAAAAACTGTTTTTT
many	TRBV9	TRBJ1-1	TRBD1	CASSVSGTGNTEAFF	TGTGCCAGCAGCGTTTCCGGGACAGGGAACACTGAAGCTTTCTTT
NA	TRBV4-1	TRBJ2-3	NA	CVSSQFQGSTDTQYF	TGCGTCAGCAGCCAGTTTCAGGGGAGCACAGATACGCAGTATTTT
many	TRBV28	TRBJ1-1	NA	CASSLAFRGTEAFF	TGTGCCAGCAGTTTGGCCTTCCGGGGCACTGAAGCTTTCTTT
few	TRBV27	TRBJ2-6	NA	CASSSWSGISGANVLTF	TGTGCCAGCAGTTCGTGGTCGGGCATCTCTGGGGCCAACGTCCTGACTTTC
few	TRBV29-1	TRBJ1-5	TRBD1	CSVGQGSQPQHF	TGCAGCGTCGGACAGGGAAGTCAGCCCCAGCATTTT
NA	TRBV11-2	TRBJ2-1	TRBD1	CASRPTGTGVSGEQFF	TGTGCCAGCAGGCCTACCGGGACAGGGGTGTCTGGTGAGCAGTTCTTC
few	TRBV3-1	TRBJ1-1	NA	CASSQDGSGAFF	TGTGCCAGCAGCCAAGATGGGAGCGGAGCTTTCTTT
NA	TRBV10-3	TRBJ2-1	TRBD1	CAISPQGANNEQFF	TGTGCCATCAGCCCACAGGGGGCGAACAATGAGCAGTTCTTC
NA	TRBV2	TRBJ1-1	TRBD1	CASRRTGDAPEAFF	TGTGCCAGCAGGAGGACAGGGGATGCACCGGAAGCTTTCTTT
many	TRBV5-1	TRBJ1-1	TRBD1	CASSLQGGITEAFF	TGCGCCAGCAGCTTGCAGGGGGGGATCACTGAAGCTTTCTTT
NA	TRBV19	TRBJ1-5	TRBD1	CASTARGGNQPQHF	TGTGCCAGCACCGCCAGGGGGGGGAATCAGCCCCAGCATTTT
many	TRBV6-4	TRBJ2-6	NA	CASSDEGSGANVLTF	TGTGCCAGCAGTGACGAGGGCTCTGGGGCCAACGTCCTGACTTTC
NA	TRBV6-5	TRBJ1-2	NA	CASSLHPSGDGYTF	TGTGCCAGCAGTCTCCACCCCTCCGGGGATGGCTACACCTTC
NA	TRBV25-1	TRBJ1-2	TRBD1	CATRDRVTYGYTF	TGTGCCACTCGGGACAGGGTGACCTATGGCTACACCTTC
NA	TRBV25-1	TRBJ1-1	NA	CASSEYDFGAGEAFF	TGTGCCAGCAGTGAATATGACTTCGGGGCAGGGGAAGCTTTCTTT
few	TRBV12-3/TRBV12-4	TRBJ2-2	TRBD2	CASSLRGRVPTGELFF	TGTGCCAGCAGTCTTCGGGGGAGGGTACCGACCGGGGAGCTGTTTTTT
many	TRBV10-3	TRBJ2-3	TRBD2	CAISGSSGSSTDTQYF	TGTGCCATCAGTGGTTCTAGCGGGAGCTCCACAGATACGCAGTATTTT
many	TRBV3-1	TRBJ2-1	NA	CASSHPTEGREQFF	TGTGCCAGCAGCCACCCCACAGAGGGGCGAGAGCAGTTCTTC
many	TRBV12-3/TRBV12-4	TRBJ2-3	TRBD1	CASSPRDSRTDTQYF	TGTGCCAGCAGTCCACGGGACAGCCGAACAGATACGCAGTATTTT
few	TRBV7-2	TRBJ2-1	TRBD2	CASSLGLAGGPFF	TGTGCCAGCAGCTTGGGACTAGCGGGAGGTCCGTTCTTC
NA	TRBV9	TRBJ1-3	NA	CASSGTGRSSGNTIYF	TGTGCCAGCAGCGGAACGGGACGCAGCTCTGGAAACACCATATATTTT
NA	TRBV12-3/TRBV12-4	TRBJ1-1	TRBD1	CASSPRTGLNTEAFF	TGTGCCAGCAGTCCCCGGACAGGTCTTAACACTGAAGCTTTCTTT
many	TRBV4-3	TRBJ1-3	NA	CASSQDAQSSGNTIYF	TGCGCCAGCAGCCAAGATGCCCAGAGCTCTGGAAACACCATATATTTT
many	TRBV2	TRBJ2-3	NA	CASSEDTQYF	TGTGCCAGCAGCGAAGATACGCAGTATTTT
NA	TRBV2	TRBJ1-3	NA	CASSEAGPGNTIYF	TGTGCCAGCAGTGAAGCAGGACCTGGAAACACCATATATTTT
NA	TRBV25-1	TRBJ2-7	NA	CASSDIEDGAYEQYF	TGTGCCAGCAGTGATATTGAGGACGGGGCCTACGAGCAGTACTTC
many	TRBV6-4	TRBJ2-3	NA	CASSVTLQGTQYF	TGTGCCAGCAGCGTTACCCTACAGGGCACGCAGTATTTT
few	TRBV12-3/TRBV12-4	TRBJ2-7	TRBD1	CASSYGTGNEQYF	TGTGCCAGCAGCTATGGGACAGGCAACGAGCAGTACTTC
few	TRBV21-1	TRBJ2-1	NA	CASSENGGPSNEQFF	TGTGCCAGCAGCGAAAATGGGGGACCTAGCAATGAGCAGTTCTTC
few	TRBV4-2	TRBJ1-3	NA	CASSQDRTAGNTIYF	TGTGCCAGCAGCCAAGATAGGACGGCCGGAAACACCATATATTTT
NA	TRBV12-3/TRBV12-4	TRBJ2-3	NA	CASTGAGDTQYF	TGTGCCAGTACGGGGGCAGGAGATACGCAGTATTTT
few	TRBV15	TRBJ2-1	TRBD2	CATSRERGATNEQFF	TGTGCCACCAGCAGAGAGCGGGGGGCAACCAATGAGCAGTTCTTC
NA	TRBV7-9	TRBJ2-3	NA	CASKGVGSTDTQYF	TGTGCCAGCAAAGGAGTCGGTAGCACAGATACGCAGTATTTT
NA	TRBV3-1	TRBJ2-7	TRBD2	CASSLKTSGGEEQYF	TGTGCCAGCAGCCTTAAGACTAGCGGGGGTGAGGAGCAGTACTTC
NA	TRBV12-3/TRBV12-4	TRBJ1-1	NA	CASSPGPSLAFF	TGTGCCAGCAGTCCCGGGCCCTCCCTGGCTTTCTTT
many	TRBV11-2	TRBJ1-1	NA	CASSFRTSNTEAFF	TGTGCCAGCAGCTTTCGGACCTCGAACACTGAAGCTTTCTTT
few	TRBV4-3	TRBJ1-2	NA	CASSQEIANFGNGYTF	TGCGCCAGCAGCCAAGAGATAGCCAACTTTGGCAATGGCTACACCTTC
NA	TRBV27	TRBJ2-3	TRBD2	CASSPERGGPLDTQYF	TGTGCCAGCAGCCCAGAGCGGGGGGGCCCCCTAGATACGCAGTATTTT
many	TRBV9	TRBJ1-6	TRBD1	CASSVDRKFSPLHF	TGTGCCAGCAGCGTGGACAGGAAGTTTTCACCCCTCCACTTT
many	TRBV6-5	TRBJ1-1	TRBD1	CASSYLTGTGHSEAFF	TGTGCCAGCAGTTACTTAACCGGGACAGGGCACTCGGAAGCTTTCTTT
NA	TRBV7-2	TRBJ2-5	TRBD2	CASSGVAGAIQETQYF	TGTGCCAGCAGCGGGGTAGCGGGGGCCATTCAAGAGACCCAGTACTTC
many	TRBV6-5	TRBJ2-1	TRBD2	CASSYSREGNEQFF	TGTGCCAGCAGTTACTCCCGGGAGGGGAATGAGCAGTTCTTC